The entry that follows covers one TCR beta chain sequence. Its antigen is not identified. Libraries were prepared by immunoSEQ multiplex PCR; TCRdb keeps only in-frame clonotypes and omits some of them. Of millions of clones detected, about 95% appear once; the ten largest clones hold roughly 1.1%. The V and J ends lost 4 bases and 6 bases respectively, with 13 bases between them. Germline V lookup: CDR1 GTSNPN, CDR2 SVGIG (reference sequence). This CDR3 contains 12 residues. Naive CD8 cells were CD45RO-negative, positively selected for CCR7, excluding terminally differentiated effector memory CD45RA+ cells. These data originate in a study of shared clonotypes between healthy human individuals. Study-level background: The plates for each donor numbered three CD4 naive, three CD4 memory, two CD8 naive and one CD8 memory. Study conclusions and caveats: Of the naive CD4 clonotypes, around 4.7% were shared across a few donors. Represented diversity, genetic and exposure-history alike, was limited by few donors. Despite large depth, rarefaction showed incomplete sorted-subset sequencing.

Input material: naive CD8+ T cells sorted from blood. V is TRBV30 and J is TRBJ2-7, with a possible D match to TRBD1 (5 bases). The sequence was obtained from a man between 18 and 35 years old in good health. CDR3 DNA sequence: TGTGCCTGGATTAAACAGGTGGGCGAGCAGTACTTC. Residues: CAWIKQVGEQYF. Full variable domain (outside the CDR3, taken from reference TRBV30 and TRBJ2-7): SQTIHQWPATLVQPVGSPLSLECTVEGTSNPNLYWYRQAAGRGLQLLFYSVGIGQISSEVPQNLSASRPQDRQFILSSKKLLLSDSGFYLCAWIKQVGEQYFGPGTRLTVT.